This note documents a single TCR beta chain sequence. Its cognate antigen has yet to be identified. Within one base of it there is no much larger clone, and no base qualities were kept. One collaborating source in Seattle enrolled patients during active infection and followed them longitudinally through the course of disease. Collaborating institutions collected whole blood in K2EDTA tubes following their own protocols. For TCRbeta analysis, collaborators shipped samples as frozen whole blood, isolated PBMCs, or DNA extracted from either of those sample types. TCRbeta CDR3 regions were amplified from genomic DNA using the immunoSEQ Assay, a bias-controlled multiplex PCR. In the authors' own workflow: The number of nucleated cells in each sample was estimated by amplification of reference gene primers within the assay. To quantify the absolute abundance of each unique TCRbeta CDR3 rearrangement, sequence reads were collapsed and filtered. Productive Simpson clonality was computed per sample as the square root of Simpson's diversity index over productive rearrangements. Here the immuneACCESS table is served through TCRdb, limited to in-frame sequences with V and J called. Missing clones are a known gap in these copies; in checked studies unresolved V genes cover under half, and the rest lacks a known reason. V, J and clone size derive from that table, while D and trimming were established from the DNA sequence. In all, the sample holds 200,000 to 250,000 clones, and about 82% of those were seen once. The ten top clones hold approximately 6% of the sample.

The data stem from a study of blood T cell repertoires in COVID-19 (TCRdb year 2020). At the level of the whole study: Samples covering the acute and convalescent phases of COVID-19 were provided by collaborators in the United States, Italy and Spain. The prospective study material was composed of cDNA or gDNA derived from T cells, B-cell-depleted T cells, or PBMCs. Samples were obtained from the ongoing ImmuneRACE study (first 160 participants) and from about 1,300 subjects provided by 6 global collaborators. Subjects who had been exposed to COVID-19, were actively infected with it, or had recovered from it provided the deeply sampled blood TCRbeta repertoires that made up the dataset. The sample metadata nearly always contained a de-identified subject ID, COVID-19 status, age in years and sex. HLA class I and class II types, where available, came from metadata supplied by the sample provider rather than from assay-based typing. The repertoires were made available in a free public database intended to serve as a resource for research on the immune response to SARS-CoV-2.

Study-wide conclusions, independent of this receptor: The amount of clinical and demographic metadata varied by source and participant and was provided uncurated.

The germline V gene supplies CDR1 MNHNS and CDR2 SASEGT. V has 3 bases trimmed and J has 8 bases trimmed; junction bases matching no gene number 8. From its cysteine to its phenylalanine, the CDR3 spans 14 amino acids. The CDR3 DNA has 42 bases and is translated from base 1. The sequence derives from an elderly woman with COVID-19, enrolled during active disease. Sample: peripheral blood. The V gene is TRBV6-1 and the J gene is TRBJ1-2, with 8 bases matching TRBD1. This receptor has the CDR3 CASSEAGQVGGYTF. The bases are TGTGCCAGCAGTGAGGCGGGACAGGTGGGAGGCTACACCTTC.